This T cell receptor (beta chain) stems from a study of blood T cells in healthy people across ages. Study at large: For every two T cells, template switching captured about one barcoded beta molecule.

This clonotype has a single count. The junction departs from the called germline gene at one end, perhaps through a read error. A second PCR of 7 to 11 cycles used a sample-barcoded 5' primer and a J-beta primer mix. One entry per CDR3 protein results from TCRdb running MiXCR on the 5' RACE reads. The sample has about 620,000 distinct CDR3 sequences, more than 45% seen once. The germline gives CDR1 MNHNS, CDR2 SASEGT. There are 14 residues in the CDR3. In terms of origin and age, donors were healthy Caucasian individuals from Russia aged about 6 to 95. The draw of peripheral blood yielded approximately 10 milliliters from each donor.

The chain joins TRBV6-1 to TRBJ1-6; D perhaps matches TRBD1 (6 bases). The sequence came from a woman older than 75 in good health. Sequencing used blood. CDR3: CASSIGQSNSPPHF. For the CDR3, the DNA is TGTGCCAGCAGCATAGGACAGAGCAATTCACCCCCCCACTTT.